The text below deals with one T cell receptor beta chain. The V end was cut by 2 bases, the J end by 2 bases, with 7 bases between. This CDR3 is 12 amino acids long. The germline V gene has CDR1 SQVTM and CDR2 ANQGSEA. The data originate from a study of shared T cell receptors in the human thymus. Here immunoSEQ multiplex PCR was the method, and the copy in TCRdb shows in-frame clones only, minus some. The sample consists of about 660,000 clones, 70% to 90% of them appearing once. A further study also used this sample, focusing on human thymus T cells. From that report: Healthy Finnish infants undergoing corrective surgery for congenital heart defects provided the donor material. The thymus tissue came from resections taken during corrective heart surgery. Apparent bias marked the V and J gene usage of thymic and blood repertoires. There were highly overlapping thymic repertoires among unrelated individuals, as related research reported.

The clonotype comes from a boy in the first two years of life with a congenital heart defect. Sequencing input: thymocytes. The gene calls are TRBV29-1 and TRBJ2-7; D gene uncertain. CDR3 region: CSVEYSPYEQYF. Here the CDR3 DNA reads TGCAGCGTTGAATACAGTCCCTACGAGCAGTACTTC.